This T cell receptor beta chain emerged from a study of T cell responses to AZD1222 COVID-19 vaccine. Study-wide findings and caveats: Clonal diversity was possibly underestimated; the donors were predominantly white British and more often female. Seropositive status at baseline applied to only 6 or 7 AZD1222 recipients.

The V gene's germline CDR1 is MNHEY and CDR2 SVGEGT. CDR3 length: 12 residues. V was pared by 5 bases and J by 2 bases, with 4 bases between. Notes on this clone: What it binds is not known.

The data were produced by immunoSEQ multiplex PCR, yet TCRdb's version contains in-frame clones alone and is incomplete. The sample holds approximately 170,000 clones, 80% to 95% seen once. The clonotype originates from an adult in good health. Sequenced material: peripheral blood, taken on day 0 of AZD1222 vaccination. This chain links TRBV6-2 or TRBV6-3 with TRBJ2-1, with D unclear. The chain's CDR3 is CASSNPYNEQFF. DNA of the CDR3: TGTGCCAGCAGTAACCCCTACAATGAGCAGTTCTTC.